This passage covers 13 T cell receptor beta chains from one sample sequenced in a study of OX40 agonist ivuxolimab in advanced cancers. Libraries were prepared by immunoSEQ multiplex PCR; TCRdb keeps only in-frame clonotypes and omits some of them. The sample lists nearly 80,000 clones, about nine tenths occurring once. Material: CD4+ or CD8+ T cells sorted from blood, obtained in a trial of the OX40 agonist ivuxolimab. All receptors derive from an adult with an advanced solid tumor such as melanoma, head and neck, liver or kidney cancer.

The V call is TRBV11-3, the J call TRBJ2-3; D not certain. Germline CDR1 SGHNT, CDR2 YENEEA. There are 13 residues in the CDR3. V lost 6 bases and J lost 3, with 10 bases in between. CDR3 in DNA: TGTGCCAGCAGAGCTGGGGTGACAGATACGCAGTATTTT. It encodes CASRAGVTDTQYF. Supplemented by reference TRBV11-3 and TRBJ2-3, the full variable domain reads EAGVVQSPRYKIIEKKQPVAFWCNPISGHNTLYWYLQNLGQGPELLIRYENEEAVDDSQLPKDRFSAERLKGVDSTLKIQPAELGDSAVYLCASRAGVTDTQYFGPGTRLTVL.

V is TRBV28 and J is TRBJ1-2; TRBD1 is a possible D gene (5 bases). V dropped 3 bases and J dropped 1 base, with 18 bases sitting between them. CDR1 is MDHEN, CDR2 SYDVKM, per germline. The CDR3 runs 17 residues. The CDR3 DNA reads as TGTGCCAGCAGTTTTGACGGAGGACGGGGACTTAACTATGGCTACACCTTC. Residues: CASSFDGGRGLNYGYTF.

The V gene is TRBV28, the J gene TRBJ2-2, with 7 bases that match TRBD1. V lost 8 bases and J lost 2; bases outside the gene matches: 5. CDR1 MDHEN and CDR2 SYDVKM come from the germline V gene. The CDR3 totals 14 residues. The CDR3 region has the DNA TGTGCCAGCGGGACAGCAATTAACACCGGGGAGCTGTTTTTT. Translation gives CASGTAINTGELFF.

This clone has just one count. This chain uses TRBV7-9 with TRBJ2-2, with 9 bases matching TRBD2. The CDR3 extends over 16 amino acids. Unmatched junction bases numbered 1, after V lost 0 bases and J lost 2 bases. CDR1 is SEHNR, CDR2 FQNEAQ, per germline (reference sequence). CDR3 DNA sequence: TGTGCCAGCAGCTTAGCGGGGACTAGCAACACCGGGGAGCTGTTTTTT. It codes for CASSLAGTSNTGELFF.

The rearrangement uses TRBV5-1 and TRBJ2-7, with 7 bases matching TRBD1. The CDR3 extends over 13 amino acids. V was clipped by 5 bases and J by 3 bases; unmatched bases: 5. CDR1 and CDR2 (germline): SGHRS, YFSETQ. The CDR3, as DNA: TGCGCCAGCAGTTCCCAGGGGGACTACGAGCAGTACTTC. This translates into CASSSQGDYEQYF.

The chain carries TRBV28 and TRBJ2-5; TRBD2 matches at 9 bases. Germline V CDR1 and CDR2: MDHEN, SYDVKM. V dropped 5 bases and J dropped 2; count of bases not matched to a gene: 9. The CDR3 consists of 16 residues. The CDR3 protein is CASSPPGLADQETQYF. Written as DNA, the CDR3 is TGTGCCAGCAGTCCCCCGGGACTAGCCGATCAAGAGACCCAGTACTTC.

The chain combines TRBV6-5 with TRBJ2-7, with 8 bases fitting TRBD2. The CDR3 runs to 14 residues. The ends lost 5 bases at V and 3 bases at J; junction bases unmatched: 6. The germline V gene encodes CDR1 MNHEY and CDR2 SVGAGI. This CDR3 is CASSHPGLGYEQYF. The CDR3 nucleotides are TGTGCCAGCAGTCATCCGGGACTAGGCTACGAGCAGTACTTC.

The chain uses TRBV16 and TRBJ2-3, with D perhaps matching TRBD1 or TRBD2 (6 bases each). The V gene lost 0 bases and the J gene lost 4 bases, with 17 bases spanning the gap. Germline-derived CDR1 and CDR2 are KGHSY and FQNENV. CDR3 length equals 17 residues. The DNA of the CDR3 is TGTGCCAGCAGCCAATCGGCGGGGACATATCCTGCAGATACGCAGTATTTT. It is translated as CASSQSAGTYPADTQYF.

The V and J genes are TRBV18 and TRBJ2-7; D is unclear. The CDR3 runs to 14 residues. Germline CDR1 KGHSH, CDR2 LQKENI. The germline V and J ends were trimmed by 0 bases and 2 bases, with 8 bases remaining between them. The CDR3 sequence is CASSPPAGTYEQYF. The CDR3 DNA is TGTGCCAGCTCACCACCGGCAGGAACCTACGAGCAGTACTTC.

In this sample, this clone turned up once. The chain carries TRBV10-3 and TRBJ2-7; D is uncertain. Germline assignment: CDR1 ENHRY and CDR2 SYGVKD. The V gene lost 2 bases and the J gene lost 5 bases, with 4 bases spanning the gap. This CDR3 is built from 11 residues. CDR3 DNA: TGTGCCATCAGTGAGGTCCACGAGCAGTACTTC. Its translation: CAISEVHEQYF.

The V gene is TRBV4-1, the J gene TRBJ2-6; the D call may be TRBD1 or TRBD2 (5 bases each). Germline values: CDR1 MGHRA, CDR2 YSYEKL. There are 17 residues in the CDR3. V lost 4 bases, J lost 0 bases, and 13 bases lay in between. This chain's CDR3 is CASSPQGPDSGANVLTF. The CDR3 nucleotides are TGCGCCAGCAGCCCCCAGGGACCCGACTCTGGGGCCAACGTCCTGACTTTC.

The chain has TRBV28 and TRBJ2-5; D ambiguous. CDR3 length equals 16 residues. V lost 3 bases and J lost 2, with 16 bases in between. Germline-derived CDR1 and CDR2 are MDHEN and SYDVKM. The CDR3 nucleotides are TGTGCCAGCAGTTTGTTTTCCTGGACGGAGCAAGAGACCCAGTACTTC. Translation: CASSLFSWTEQETQYF.

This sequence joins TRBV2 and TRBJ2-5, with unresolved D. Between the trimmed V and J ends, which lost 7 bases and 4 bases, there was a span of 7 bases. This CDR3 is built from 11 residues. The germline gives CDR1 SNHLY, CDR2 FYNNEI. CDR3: CASTQTETQYF. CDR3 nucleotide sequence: TGTGCCAGCACCCAAACAGAGACCCAGTACTTC. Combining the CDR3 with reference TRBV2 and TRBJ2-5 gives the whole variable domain EPEVTQTPSHQVTQMGQEVILRCVPISNHLYFYWYRQILGQKVEFLVSFYNNEISEKSEIFDDQFSVERPDGSNFTLKIRSTKLEDSAMYFCASTQTETQYFGPGTRLLVL.